Shown below are 14 T cell receptor beta chains from a single sample sequenced in a study of metastatic and nonmetastatic thyroid tumors. TCRdb used MiXCR to call clones anew from the PCR reads. The data show some 33,000 clones, roughly a tenth seen once. Patients had received no treatment of any kind before thyroid surgery. Sequenced sample: blood. All receptors come from a female donor with papillary thyroid cancer or a benign thyroid nodule (not recorded which). Some clones in this sample may be carry-over from other donors' samples.

This clone showed up many times. The rearrangement joins TRBV11-1 to TRBJ2-3; D not certain. Germline values: CDR1 SGHAT, CDR2 FQDESV (reference sequence). This CDR3 is built from 16 residues. V was clipped by 5 bases and J by 1 base, with 16 bases between them. As DNA, the CDR3 is TGTGCCAGCAGCCCTCCCGGGCCCTGGGGCACAGATACGCAGTATTTT. It encodes CASSPPGPWGTDTQYF. Based on the CDR3 plus reference TRBV11-1 and TRBJ2-3, the full variable domain is EAEVAQSPRYKITEKSQAVAFWCDPISGHATLYWYRQILGQGPELLVQFQDESVVDDSQLPKDRFSAERLKGVDSTLKIQPAELGDSAMYLCASSPPGPWGTDTQYFGPGTRLTVL.

This clone came up many times. J is TRBJ1-5 and V is TRBV19, with 7 bases fitting TRBD1. Trimming cost V 7 bases and J 4 bases; bases outside gene matches: 10. The V gene's germline CDR1 is LNHDA and CDR2 SQIVND (reference sequence). The CDR3 spans 15 residues. The CDR3 region has the DNA TGTGCCAGTAAGGAGGACAGGTCGGGGAATCAGCCCCAGCATTTT. Translated, it gives CASKEDRSGNQPQHF.

This clone showed up many times. A much bigger clone sits one base away, suggesting this may be a read error. Other DNA sequences from this sample encode an identical CDR3 as well. The chain couples TRBV6-1 to TRBJ1-2, with 7 bases aligning to TRBD1. The CDR3 has 13 amino acids. CDR1 is MNHNS and CDR2 is SASEGT in the germline V gene. CDR3 amino acids: CASPGQNLYGYTF. For the CDR3, the DNA is TGCGCCAGCCCGGGACAGAATCTTTATGGCTACACCTTC.

This clone was recorded many times. CDR3 amino acids: CASSQGTLLSAYTF. CDR3 sequence (DNA): TGCGCCAGCAGCCAAGGAACATTATTAAGCGCGTACACCTTC. The V gene is TRBV4-3, the J gene TRBJ1-2; the D is unclear. The germline gives CDR1 LGHNA, CDR2 YSLEER. The germline V and J ends were trimmed by 1 base and 11 bases, with 17 bases remaining between them. This CDR3 has 14 residues.

This clone was observed a few times. This chain uses TRBV5-4 with TRBJ2-3, with a weak D call TRBD2 (5 bases). V lost 4 bases to trimming and J lost 2 bases, with 11 bases between them. The CDR3 runs 14 residues. Germline CDR1 SGHNT, CDR2 YYREEE (reference sequence). CDR3 region: CASSGLDYTDTQYF. The CDR3 region has the DNA TGTGCCAGCAGCGGGCTAGACTACACAGATACGCAGTATTTT.

This clone has at least ten counts. In DNA, the CDR3 is TGCGCCAGCAGCCATAGACAGGGTGAGTCGTACGAGCAGTACTTC. It is translated as CASSHRQGESYEQYF. This chain joins TRBV4-3 and TRBJ2-7; 7 nucleotides agree with TRBD1. Germline V gene lookup returns CDR1 LGHNA and CDR2 YSLEER. Germline trimming cut 3 bases from V and 4 bases from J; bases unmatched to any gene: 9. The CDR3 loop spans 15 amino acids.

This clone was recorded at least ten times. This chain uses TRBV5-1 with TRBJ2-1; tentative D call: TRBD2 (6 bases). The CDR3 loop spans 18 amino acids. CDR1 is SGHRS, CDR2 YFSETQ, per germline. Trimming removed 0 bases from V and 0 bases from J, with 16 bases in between. The CDR3: CASSLAGGKGASYNEQFF. In DNA form, the CDR3 reads TGCGCCAGCAGCTTGGCGGGCGGGAAAGGGGCCTCCTACAATGAGCAGTTCTTC.

This clone was seen at least ten times. The chain joins TRBV2 to TRBJ2-7; D is perhaps TRBD2 (5 bases). V lost 3 bases and J 4 bases, leaving 16 bases between the germline ends. Germline lookup yields CDR1 SNHLY and CDR2 FYNNEI. The CDR3 consists of 15 residues. The chain's CDR3 is CASSDPGLLLYEQYF. CDR3 bases: TGTGCCAGCAGTGACCCCGGACTGCTTTTGTACGAGCAGTACTTC.

There are many counts of this clone. The chain employs TRBV4-3 and TRBJ1-2, with D unresolved. The V end was cut by 0 bases, the J end by 5 bases, with 4 bases between. CDR1 is LGHNA, CDR2 YSLEER, per germline. The CDR3 runs to 12 residues. CDR3 DNA sequence: TGCGCCAGCAGCCAAGATAGATATGGCTACACCTTC. It is translated as CASSQDRYGYTF.

This clone showed up many times. The V and J genes are TRBV18 and TRBJ1-4; perhaps TRBD1 as D (5 bases). V lost 4 bases to trimming and J lost 0 bases, with 12 bases between them. There are 16 residues in the CDR3. The germline V gene has CDR1 KGHSH and CDR2 LQKENI. This chain's CDR3 is CASSRTGATTNEKLFF. CDR3 nucleotides: TGTGCCAGCTCACGGACCGGGGCAACAACTAATGAAAAACTGTTTTTT.

Many counts were recorded for this clone. This rearrangement joins TRBV6-2 or TRBV6-3 to TRBJ1-2; D remains ambiguous. The V end was cut by 6 bases, the J end by 3 bases, with 26 bases between. This CDR3 is built from 18 residues. Germline-derived CDR1 and CDR2 are MNHEY and SVGEGT. The DNA of the CDR3 is TGTGCCAGCAGCTTTAGAGGGAGCCGGACCGGAGGCGACTATGGCTACACCTTC. It codes for CASSFRGSRTGGDYGYTF.

This clone has a count of ten or more. This chain links TRBV19 with TRBJ2-1; 10 bases agree with TRBD2. The trim removed 7 bases at V and 4 bases at J, leaving 7 bases unmatched. The CDR3 totals 15 residues. Germline V gene data show CDR1 as LNHDA and CDR2 as SQIVND (reference sequence). For the CDR3, the DNA is TGTGCCAGTACCCAAGCGGGAGGGCGTTACAATGAGCAGTTCTTC. It codes for CASTQAGGRYNEQFF. The whole variable domain, filled in from reference TRBV19 and TRBJ2-1, reads DGGITQSPKYLFRKEGQNVTLSCEQNLNHDAMYWYRQDPGQGLRLIYYSQIVNDFQKGDIAEGYSVSREKKESFPLTVTSAQKNPTAFYLCASTQAGGRYNEQFFGPGTRLTVL.

In its sample, this clone was seen a few times. The J gene is TRBJ2-1, the V gene TRBV6-4, with 7 bases aligning to TRBD2. Germline lookup yields CDR1 MRHNA and CDR2 SNTAGT. V was clipped by 3 bases and J by 8 bases; unmatched bases: 7. CDR3 size: 14 residues. The CDR3 loop reads CASSEAGGVDEQFF. The DNA of the CDR3 is TGTGCCAGCAGTGAGGCTGGGGGGGTAGATGAGCAGTTCTTC.

This clone came up many times. The chain joins TRBV28 to TRBJ2-3, with a weak D call TRBD1 (7 bases). Germline V gene lookup returns CDR1 MDHEN and CDR2 SYDVKM. This CDR3 spans 15 amino acids. V lost 3 bases, J lost 2 bases, and 12 bases lay in between. CDR3 bases: TGTGCCAGCAGTTTCATCAGGGGGGCCACAGATACGCAGTATTTT. Translated: CASSFIRGATDTQYF. Full variable domain (rest looked up from reference TRBV28 and TRBJ2-3): DVKVTQSSRYLVKRTGEKVFLECVQDMDHENMFWYRQDPGLGLRLIYFSYDVKMKEKGDIPEGYSVSREKKERFSLILESASTNQTSMYLCASSFIRGATDTQYFGPGTRLTVL.